The 9 T cell receptor beta chains listed next were all sequenced from one sample in a study of vaccination effects on CD4 cells after COVID-19. Antigen-specific CD4+ T cells were expanded (with viral peptide pools) by the ViraFEST assay ahead of sequencing. The culture ran for 10 days, and then CD4+ T cells were isolated. As their vaccination, participants received two doses of either BNT162b2 or mRNA-1273. No antigens are known for them. The protocol was immunoSEQ multiplex PCR, while the TCRdb copy is restricted to in-frame clones and leaves out a portion. The sample lists about 27,000 clones; about four fifths were seen once. The starting material was CD4+ T cells from PBMCs cultured with HCoV-NL63 spike peptides, obtained after COVID-19 vaccination. The source of these receptors is a human donor who received a COVID-19 vaccine. Some clones in this sample may be carry-over from other donors' samples.

The table lists this clone with a few counts. The rearrangement uses TRBV5-1 and TRBJ1-3; D remains ambiguous. The CDR3 sequence is 14 residues long. Germline CDR1 is SGHRS and CDR2 is YFSETQ. V lost 7 bases, J lost 0 bases, and 11 bases lay in between. CDR3 in DNA: TGCGCCAGCTGTAACGGCCACTCTGGAAACACCATATATTTT. Translated, it gives CASCNGHSGNTIYF.

The CDR3 DNA sequence: TGTGCCAGCAAGAACGAGGGCCTTAGGGGCACCGGGGAGCTGTTTTTT. It specifies CASKNEGLRGTGELFF. The chain joins TRBV2 to TRBJ2-2; D might be TRBD1 or TRBD2, each matching 5 bases. CDR3 length equals 16 residues. V was clipped by 7 bases and J by 4 bases, with 19 bases between them. Per germline, CDR1 SNHLY and CDR2 FYNNEI.

The genes are TRBV12-3 or TRBV12-4 and TRBJ2-5; 7 bases align to TRBD1. V trimming: 2 bases; J trimming: 5 bases; junction bases outside the gene matches: 2. The CDR3 covers 13 residues. CDR3 sequence (DNA): TGTGCCAGCAGTTTAAGGGGGCGGGAGACCCAGTACTTC. Translation gives CASSLRGRETQYF.

The chain recombines TRBV9 with TRBJ2-5; 8 bases fit TRBD1. The germline gives CDR1 SGDLS, CDR2 YYNGEE. After removal of 0 bases from V and 1 base from J, the junction contained 8 bases not matched to a gene. This CDR3 region has 17 residues. The CDR3 region is CASSVGQGAGIQETQYF. DNA for the CDR3: TGTGCCAGCAGCGTAGGTCAGGGGGCTGGTATCCAAGAGACCCAGTACTTC.

The chain couples TRBV7-9 to TRBJ2-3, with no clear D. In germline, CDR1 is SEHNR, CDR2 FQNEAQ (reference sequence). Trimming cost V 0 bases and J 0 bases, with 1 base left between them. The CDR3 extends over 13 amino acids. The CDR3 region is CASSLASTDTQYF. DNA of the CDR3: TGTGCCAGCAGCTTAGCCAGCACAGATACGCAGTATTTT.

The rearrangement joins TRBV5-5 to TRBJ1-5; D is uncertain. The V gene's germline CDR1 is SGHKS and CDR2 YYEKEE (reference sequence). The CDR3 sequence is 14 residues long. V was trimmed by 2 bases and J by 2 bases, leaving 8 bases between them. CDR3 DNA sequence: TGTGCCAGCAGCTTTTACCCCGGCAATCAGCCCCAGCATTTT. The encoded protein is CASSFYPGNQPQHF.

The chain employs TRBV5-1 and TRBJ1-1, with TRBD1 identical over 7 bases. V lost 0 bases to trimming and J lost 6 bases; unmatched junction nucleotides: 2. CDR1 is SGHRS and CDR2 is YFSETQ in the germline V gene. The CDR3 is made up of 13 amino acids. CDR3 region: CASSLDQGAEAFF. CDR3 in DNA: TGCGCCAGCAGCTTGGACCAGGGGGCTGAAGCTTTCTTT.

The chain is built from TRBV6-1 and TRBJ2-7, with D possibly matching TRBD1 (6 bases). Germline lookup yields CDR1 MNHNS and CDR2 SASEGT. V was cut by 2 bases and J by 4 bases, with 15 bases left in between. CDR3 size: 15 residues. The CDR3 here is CASSEFGTPTYEQYV. The CDR3 bases are TGTGCCAGCAGTGAATTCGGGACACCTACATACGAGCAGTACGTC.

The chain uses TRBV6-5 and TRBJ1-5, with 8 bases matching TRBD1. Germline CDR1 MNHEY, CDR2 SVGAGI. The CDR3 runs to 12 residues. J gave up 5 bases and V 6 bases, and 0 bases lay outside the gene matches. The CDR3 reads CASRDRDQPQHF. CDR3 sequence (DNA): TGTGCCAGCAGGGACAGGGATCAGCCCCAGCATTTT.